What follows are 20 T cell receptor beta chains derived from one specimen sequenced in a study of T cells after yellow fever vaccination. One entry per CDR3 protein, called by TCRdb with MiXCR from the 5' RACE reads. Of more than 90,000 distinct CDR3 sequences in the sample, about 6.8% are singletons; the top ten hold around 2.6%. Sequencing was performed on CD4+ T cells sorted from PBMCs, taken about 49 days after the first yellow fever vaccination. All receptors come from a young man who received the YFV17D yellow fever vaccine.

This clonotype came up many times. The DNA for the CDR3 is TGCAGCGTTACAGGAGGGGGACAGGGGTCCTACAATGAGCAGTTCTTC. Translating gives CSVTGGGQGSYNEQFF. The chain has TRBV29-1 and TRBJ2-1; 10 positions agree with TRBD1. V trimming: 5 bases; J trimming: 1 base; junction bases outside the gene matches: 8. Germline CDR1 and CDR2: SQVTM and ANQGSEA. This CDR3 contains 16 residues.

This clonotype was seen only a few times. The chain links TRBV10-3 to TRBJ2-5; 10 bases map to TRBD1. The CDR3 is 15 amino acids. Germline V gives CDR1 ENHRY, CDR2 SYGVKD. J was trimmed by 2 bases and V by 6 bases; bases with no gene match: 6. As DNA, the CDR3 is TGTGCCATCAGCTCAGGACAGGGGGTGCAAGAGACCCAGTACTTC. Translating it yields CAISSGQGVQETQYF.

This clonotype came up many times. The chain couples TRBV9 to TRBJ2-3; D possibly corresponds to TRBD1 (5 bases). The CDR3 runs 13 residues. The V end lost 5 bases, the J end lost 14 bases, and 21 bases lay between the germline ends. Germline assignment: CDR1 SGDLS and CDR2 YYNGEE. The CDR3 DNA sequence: TGTGCCAGCAGTGAAAACATAGCAGGGAACCGGTATTTT. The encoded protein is CASSENIAGNRYF.

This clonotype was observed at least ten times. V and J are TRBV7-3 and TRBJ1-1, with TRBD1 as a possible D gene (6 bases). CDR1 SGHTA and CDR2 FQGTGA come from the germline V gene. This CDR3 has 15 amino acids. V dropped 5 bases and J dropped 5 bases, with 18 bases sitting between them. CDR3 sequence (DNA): TGTGCCAGCAGCGGGACACAGGGTGTTGGAACTGAAGCTTTCTTT. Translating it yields CASSGTQGVGTEAFF.

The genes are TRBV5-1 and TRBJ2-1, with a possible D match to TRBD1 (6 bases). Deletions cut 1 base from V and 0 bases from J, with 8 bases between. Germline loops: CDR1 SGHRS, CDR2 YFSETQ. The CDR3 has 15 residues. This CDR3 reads CASSLQGYSYNEQFF. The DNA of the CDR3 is TGCGCCAGCAGCTTGCAGGGGTACTCCTACAATGAGCAGTTCTTC.

The DNA for the CDR3 is TGTGCCAGCAGTGACTCCTTCCAGACCACATGGCGGGGTTCACCCCTCCACTTT. Protein product: CASSDSFQTTWRGSPLHF. The chain is built from TRBV6-4 and TRBJ1-6; the D is unclear. Germline V lookup: CDR1 MRHNA, CDR2 SNTAGT. The ends were cut back, 0 bases at V and 9 bases at J, with 21 bases in the middle. The CDR3 loop spans 18 amino acids.

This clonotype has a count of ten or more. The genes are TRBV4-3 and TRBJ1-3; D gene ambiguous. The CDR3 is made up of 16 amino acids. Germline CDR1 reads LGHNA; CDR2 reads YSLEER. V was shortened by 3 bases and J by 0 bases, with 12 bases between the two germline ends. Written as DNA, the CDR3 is TGCGCCAGCAGCCATGCCCATGGGCGCTCTGGAAACACCATATATTTT. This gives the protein CASSHAHGRSGNTIYF.

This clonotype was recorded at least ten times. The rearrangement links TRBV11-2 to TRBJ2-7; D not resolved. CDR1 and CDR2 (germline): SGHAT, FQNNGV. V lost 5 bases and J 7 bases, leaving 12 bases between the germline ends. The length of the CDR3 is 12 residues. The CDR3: CASSQTGREQYV. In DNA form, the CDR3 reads TGTGCCAGCAGCCAGACCGGCCGGGAGCAGTACGTC.

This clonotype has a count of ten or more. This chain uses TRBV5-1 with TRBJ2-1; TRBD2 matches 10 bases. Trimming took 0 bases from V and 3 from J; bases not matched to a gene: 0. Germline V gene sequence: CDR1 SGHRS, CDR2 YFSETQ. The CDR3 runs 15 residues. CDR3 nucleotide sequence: TGCGCCAGCAGCTTGGTAGCGGGGGGCTACAATGAGCAGTTCTTC. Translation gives CASSLVAGGYNEQFF.

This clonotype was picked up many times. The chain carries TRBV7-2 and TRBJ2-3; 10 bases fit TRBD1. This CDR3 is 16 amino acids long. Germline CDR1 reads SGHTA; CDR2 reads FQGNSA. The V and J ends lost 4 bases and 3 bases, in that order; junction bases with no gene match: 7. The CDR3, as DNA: TGTGCCAGCAGCTCCCGGGACAGGGGCTTAACAGATACGCAGTATTTT. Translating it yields CASSSRDRGLTDTQYF.

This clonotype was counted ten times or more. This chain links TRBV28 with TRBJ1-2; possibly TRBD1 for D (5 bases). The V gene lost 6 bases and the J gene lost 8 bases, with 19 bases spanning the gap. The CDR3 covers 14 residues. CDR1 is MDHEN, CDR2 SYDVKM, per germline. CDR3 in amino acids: CASSPPAGEEGYTF. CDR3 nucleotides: TGTGCCAGCAGCCCCCCCGCGGGGGAGGAGGGCTACACCTTC.

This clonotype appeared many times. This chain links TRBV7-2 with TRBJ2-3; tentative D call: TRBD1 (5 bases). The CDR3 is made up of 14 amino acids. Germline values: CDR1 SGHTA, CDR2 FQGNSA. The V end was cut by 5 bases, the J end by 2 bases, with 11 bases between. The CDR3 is CASSLGLFTDTQYF. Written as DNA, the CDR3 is TGTGCCAGCAGCCTGGGGCTTTTCACAGATACGCAGTATTTT. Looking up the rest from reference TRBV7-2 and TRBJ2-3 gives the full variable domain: GAGVSQSPSNKVTEKGKDVELRCDPISGHTALYWYRQSLGQGLEFLIYFQGNSAPDKSGLPSDRFSAERTGGSVSTLTIQRTQQEDSAVYLCASSLGLFTDTQYFGPGTRLTVL.

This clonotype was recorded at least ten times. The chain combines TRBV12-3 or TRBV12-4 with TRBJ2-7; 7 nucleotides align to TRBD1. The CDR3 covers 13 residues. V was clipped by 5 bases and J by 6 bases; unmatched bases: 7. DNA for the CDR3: TGTGCCAGCAGTCTGGGGACAGAGGCCGAGCAGTACGTC. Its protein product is CASSLGTEAEQYV.

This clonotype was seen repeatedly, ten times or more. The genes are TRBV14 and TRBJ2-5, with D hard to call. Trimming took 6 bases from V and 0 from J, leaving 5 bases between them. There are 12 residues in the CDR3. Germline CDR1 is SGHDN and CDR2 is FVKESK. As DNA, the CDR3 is TGTGCCAGCAGTTCGAACCAAGAGACCCAGTACTTC. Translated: CASSSNQETQYF.

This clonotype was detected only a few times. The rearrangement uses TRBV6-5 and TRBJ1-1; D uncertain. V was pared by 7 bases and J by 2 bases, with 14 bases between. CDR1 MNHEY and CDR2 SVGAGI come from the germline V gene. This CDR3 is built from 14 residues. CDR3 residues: CASIRSQANTEAFF. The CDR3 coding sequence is TGTGCCAGCATTAGGAGCCAGGCTAACACTGAAGCTTTCTTT.

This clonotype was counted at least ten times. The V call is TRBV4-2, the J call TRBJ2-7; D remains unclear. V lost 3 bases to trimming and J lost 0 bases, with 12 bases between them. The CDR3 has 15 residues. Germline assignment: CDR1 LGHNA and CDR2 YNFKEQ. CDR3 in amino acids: CASSHLADPSYEQYV. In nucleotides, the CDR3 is TGTGCCAGCAGCCACCTGGCCGACCCCTCCTACGAGCAGTACGTC.

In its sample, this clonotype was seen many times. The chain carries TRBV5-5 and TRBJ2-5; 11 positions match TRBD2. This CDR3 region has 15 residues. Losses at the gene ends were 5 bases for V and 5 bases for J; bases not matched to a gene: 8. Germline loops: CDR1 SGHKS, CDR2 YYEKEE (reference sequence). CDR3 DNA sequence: TGTGCCAGCAGTGGCCTAGCGGGGGGCCAGGAGACCCAGTACTTC. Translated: CASSGLAGGQETQYF.

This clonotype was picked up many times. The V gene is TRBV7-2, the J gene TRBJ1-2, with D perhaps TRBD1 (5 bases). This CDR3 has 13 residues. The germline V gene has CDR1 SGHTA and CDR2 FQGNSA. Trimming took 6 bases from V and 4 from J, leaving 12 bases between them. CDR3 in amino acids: CASRRDGPYGYTF. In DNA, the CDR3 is TGTGCCAGCAGGCGGGACGGCCCCTATGGCTACACCTTC.

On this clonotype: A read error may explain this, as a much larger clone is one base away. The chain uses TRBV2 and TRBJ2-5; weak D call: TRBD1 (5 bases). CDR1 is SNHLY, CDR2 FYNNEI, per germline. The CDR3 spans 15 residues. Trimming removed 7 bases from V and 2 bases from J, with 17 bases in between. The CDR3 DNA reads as TGTGCCAGCACCTTGACGTCAGGGCGGCAAGAGACCCAGTACTTC. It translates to CASTLTSGRQETQYF.

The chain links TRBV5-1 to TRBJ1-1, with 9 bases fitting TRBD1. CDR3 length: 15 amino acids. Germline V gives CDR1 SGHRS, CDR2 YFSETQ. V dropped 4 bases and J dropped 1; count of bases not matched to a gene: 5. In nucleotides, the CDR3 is TGCGCCAGCAGCACCCAGACAGGGGGGAACACTGAAGCTTTCTTT. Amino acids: CASSTQTGGNTEAFF.